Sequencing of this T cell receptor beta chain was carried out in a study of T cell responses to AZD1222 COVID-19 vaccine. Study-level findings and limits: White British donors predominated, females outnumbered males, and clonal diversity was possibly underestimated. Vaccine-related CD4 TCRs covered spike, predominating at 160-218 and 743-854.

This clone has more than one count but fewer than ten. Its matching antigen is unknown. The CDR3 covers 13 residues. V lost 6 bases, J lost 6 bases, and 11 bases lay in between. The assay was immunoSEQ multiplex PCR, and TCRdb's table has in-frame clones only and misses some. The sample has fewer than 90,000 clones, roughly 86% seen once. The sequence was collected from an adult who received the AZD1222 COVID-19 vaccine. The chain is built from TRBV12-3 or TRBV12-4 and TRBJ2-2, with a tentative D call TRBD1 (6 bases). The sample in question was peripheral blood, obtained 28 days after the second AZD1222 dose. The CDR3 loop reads CASSEQGPGELFF. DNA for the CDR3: TGTGCCAGCAGCGAGCAGGGGCCCGGGGAGCTGTTTTTT.